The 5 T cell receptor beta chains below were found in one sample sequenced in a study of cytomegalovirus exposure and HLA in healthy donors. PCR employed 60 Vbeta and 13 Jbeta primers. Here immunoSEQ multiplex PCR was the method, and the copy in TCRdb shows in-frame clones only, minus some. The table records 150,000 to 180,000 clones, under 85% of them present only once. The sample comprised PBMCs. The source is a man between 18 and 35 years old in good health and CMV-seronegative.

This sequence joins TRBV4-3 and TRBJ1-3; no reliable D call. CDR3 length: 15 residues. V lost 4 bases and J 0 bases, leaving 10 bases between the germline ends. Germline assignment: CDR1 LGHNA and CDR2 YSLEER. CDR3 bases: TGCGCCAGCAGCCCGGGGATAAACTCTGGAAACACCATATATTTT. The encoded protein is CASSPGINSGNTIYF.

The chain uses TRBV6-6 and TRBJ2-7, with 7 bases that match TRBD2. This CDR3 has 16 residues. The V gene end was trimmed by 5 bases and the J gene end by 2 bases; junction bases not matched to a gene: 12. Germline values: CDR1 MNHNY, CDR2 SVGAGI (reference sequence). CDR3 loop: CASSAPGTTLPYEQYF. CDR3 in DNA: TGTGCCAGCAGTGCACCCGGGACTACCCTCCCCTACGAGCAGTACTTC.

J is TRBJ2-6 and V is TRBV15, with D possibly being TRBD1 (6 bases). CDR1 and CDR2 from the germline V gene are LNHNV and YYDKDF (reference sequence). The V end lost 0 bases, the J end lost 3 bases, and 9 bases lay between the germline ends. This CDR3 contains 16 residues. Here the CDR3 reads CATSRDEGVGANVLTF. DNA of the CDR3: TGTGCCACCAGCAGAGATGAGGGGGTTGGGGCCAACGTCCTGACTTTC.

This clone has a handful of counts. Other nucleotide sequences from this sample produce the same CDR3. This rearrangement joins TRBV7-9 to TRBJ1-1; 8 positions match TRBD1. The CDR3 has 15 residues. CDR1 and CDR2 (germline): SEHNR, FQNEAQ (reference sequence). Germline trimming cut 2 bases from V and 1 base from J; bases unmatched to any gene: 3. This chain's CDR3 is CASSLTGQGNTEAFF. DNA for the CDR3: TGTGCCAGCAGCTTAACCGGACAGGGGAACACTGAAGCTTTCTTT.

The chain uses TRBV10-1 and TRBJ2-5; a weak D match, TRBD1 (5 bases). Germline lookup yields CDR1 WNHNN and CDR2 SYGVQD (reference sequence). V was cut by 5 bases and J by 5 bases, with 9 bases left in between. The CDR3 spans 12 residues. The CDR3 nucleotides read TGCGCCAGCAGTAGGGGCAGGGAGACCCAGTACTTC. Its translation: CASSRGRETQYF.